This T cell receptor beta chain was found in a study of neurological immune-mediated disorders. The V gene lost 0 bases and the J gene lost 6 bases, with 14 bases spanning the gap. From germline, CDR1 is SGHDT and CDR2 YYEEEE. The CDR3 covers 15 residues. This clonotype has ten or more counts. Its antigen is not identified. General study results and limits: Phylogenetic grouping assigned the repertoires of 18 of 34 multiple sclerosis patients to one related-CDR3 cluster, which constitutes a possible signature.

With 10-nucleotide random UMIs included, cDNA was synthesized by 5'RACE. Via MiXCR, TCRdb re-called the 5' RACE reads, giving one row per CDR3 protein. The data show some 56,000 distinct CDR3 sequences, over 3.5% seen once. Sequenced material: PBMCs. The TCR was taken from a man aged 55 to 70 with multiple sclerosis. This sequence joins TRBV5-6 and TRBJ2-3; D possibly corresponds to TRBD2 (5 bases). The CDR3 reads CASSLGPGNPDTQYF. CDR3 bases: TGTGCCAGCAGCTTGGGTCCCGGGAATCCGGATACGCAGTATTTT.